This TCR beta chain came from a study of T cells expressing NK-cell markers (dated by TCRdb to the early 2020s). Broadly, across the study: Under ten donors provided sorted CD3+CD56+NKG2C+, CD3+CD56+NKG2C- and CD3+CD56-NKG2C+ T-cell subsets, whose TCR beta-chain repertoires were profiled. The eight sequenced donors were randomly selected healthy volunteers, three men and five women. Of the eight sequenced donors, seven were found to be HCMV-seropositive and one was found to be HCMV-seronegative. Sequencing of the libraries produced 2 x 150 bp reads on Illumina HiSeq 2000/2500, MiSeq or NextSeq. The study at large found these results: Whether the expanded NKG2C-expressing T cell clones were specific for HCMV antigens remained unclear. Those dominant clonotypes were again the most abundant among CD3+CD56-NKG2C+ cells in a handful of donors, at roughly 25-60.1%. In six donors, the dominant CD3+CD56+NKG2C+ clonotypes ranked among the top 10 CD8+ clonotypes, making up about 1.0-8% of CD8+ T cells.

Comment on this clonotype: Its antigen is still unknown.

The instrument was an Illumina HiSeq 2000. The TCR beta cDNA libraries were made using 5'RACE template switching, a step that added both a universal primer site and unique molecular identifiers. Priming for cDNA synthesis came from the TCR beta constant segment, and two successive PCR amplification steps followed. From the authors' description of their analysis: MIGEC was used to demultiplex reads and group reads by UMI, and MiTCR was used to assemble and quantify clonotypes. Only TCR cDNA sequences supported by at least two reads were kept to exclude erroneous sequences. Downstream repertoire analysis used the tcR package, and clonotypes were matched across fractions by CDR3 nucleotide sequence plus V segment. Antigen specificity was annotated against VDJdb with VDJmatch, allowing one amino acid substitution in CDR3. Each CDR3 protein sequence appears as one entry after TCRdb reprocessed the reads, and no DNA is included. The V and J calls come from TCRdb's annotation, not from the publication. This sample's table contains some 440,000 distinct CDR3 sequences. The ten largest clones add up to roughly 1.4% of the sample.

The germline V gene (reference sequence) sets CDR1 to PRHDT and CDR2 to FYEKMQ. Measured from the cysteine to the phenylalanine, the CDR3 is 14 residues long. DNA is not recorded here. A commercial ELISA kit detecting HCMV-specific IgG in serum was used to determine HCMV serostatus. Peripheral blood mononuclear cells were isolated from blood by Ficoll density gradient centrifugation. The sequence joins TRBV13 to TRBJ2-7; TCRdb reports TRBD2, a call that lacks DNA to check it against. The TCR was taken from a woman between 45 and 65 years old in good health. Donor details come from another sample of the same person, matched by shared clones. Source material: blood T cells: a sorted CD56 or NKG2C T cell subset, CD4+ or CD8+ T cells, or bulk PBMC T cells (not recorded which). The CDR3 here reads CASSPRAPAYEQYF.